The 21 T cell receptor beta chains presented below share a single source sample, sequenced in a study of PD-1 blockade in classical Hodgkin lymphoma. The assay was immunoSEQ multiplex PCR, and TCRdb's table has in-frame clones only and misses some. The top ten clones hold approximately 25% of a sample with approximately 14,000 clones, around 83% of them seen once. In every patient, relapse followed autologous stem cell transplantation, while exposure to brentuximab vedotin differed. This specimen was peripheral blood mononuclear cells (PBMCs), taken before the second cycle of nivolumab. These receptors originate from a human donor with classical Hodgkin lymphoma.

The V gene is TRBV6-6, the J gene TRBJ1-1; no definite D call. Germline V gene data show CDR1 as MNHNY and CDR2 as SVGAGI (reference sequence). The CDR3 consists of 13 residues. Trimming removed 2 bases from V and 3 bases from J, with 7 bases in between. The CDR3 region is CASSYRLYTEAFF. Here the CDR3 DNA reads TGTGCCAGCAGTTACCGGCTCTACACTGAAGCTTTCTTT.

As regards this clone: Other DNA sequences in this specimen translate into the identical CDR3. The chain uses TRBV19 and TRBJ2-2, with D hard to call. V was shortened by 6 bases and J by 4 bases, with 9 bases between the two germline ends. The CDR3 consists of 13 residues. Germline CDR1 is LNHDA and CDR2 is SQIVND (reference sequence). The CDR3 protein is CASRSVVTGELFF. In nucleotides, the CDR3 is TGTGCCAGTAGGTCGGTTGTCACCGGGGAGCTGTTTTTT.

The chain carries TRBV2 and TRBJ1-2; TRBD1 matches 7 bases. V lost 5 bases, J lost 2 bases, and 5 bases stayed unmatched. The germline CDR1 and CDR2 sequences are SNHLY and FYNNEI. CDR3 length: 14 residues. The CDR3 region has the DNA TGTGCCAGCAGTTTCCGGGACAGCAACTATGGCTACACCTTC. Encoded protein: CASSFRDSNYGYTF.

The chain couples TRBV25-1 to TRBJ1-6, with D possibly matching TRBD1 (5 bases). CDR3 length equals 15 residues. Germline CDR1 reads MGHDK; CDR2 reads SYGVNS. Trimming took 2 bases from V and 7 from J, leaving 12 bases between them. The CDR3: CASSERGRANSPLHF. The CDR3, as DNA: TGTGCCAGCAGTGAACGGGGCAGGGCGAATTCACCCCTCCACTTT.

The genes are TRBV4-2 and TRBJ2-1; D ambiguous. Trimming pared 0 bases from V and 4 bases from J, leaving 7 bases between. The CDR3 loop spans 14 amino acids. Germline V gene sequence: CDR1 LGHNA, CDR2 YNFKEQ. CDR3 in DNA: TGTGCCAGCAGCCAAGAAACTGGATACAATGAGCAGTTCTTC. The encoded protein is CASSQETGYNEQFF.

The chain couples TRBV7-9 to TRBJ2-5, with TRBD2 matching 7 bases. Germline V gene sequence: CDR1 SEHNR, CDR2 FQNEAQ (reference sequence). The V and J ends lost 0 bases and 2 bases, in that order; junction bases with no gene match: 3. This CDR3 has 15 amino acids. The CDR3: CASSLAGRGQETQYF. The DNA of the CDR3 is TGTGCCAGCAGCTTAGCTGGGCGGGGGCAAGAGACCCAGTACTTC.

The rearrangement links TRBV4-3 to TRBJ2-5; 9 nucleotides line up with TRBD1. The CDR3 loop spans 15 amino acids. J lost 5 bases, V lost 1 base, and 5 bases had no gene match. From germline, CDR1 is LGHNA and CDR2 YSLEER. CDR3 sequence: CASSQGDRDGETQYF. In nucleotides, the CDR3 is TGCGCCAGCAGCCAAGGGGACAGGGACGGGGAGACCCAGTACTTC.

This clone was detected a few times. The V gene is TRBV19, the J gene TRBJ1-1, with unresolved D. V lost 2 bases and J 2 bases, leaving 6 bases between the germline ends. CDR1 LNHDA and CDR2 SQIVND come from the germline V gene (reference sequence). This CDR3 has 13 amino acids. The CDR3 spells CASSITTNTEAFF. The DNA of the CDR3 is TGTGCCAGTAGTATAACAACTAACACTGAAGCTTTCTTT. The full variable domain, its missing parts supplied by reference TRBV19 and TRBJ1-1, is DGGITQSPKYLFRKEGQNVTLSCEQNLNHDAMYWYRQDPGQGLRLIYYSQIVNDFQKGDIAEGYSVSREKKESFPLTVTSAQKNPTAFYLCASSITTNTEAFFGQGTRLTVV.

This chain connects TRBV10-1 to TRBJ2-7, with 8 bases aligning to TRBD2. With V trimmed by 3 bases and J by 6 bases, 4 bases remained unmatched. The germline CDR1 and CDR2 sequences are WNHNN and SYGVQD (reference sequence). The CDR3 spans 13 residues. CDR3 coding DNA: TGCGCCAGCAGTGATGGACTAGCCGTCGAGCAGTACTTC. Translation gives CASSDGLAVEQYF.

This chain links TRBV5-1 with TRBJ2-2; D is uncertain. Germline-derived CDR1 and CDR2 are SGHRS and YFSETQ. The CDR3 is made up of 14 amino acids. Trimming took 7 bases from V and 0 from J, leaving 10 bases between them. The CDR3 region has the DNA TGCGCCAGCCGGCCTGGCGCGAACACCGGGGAGCTGTTTTTT. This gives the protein CASRPGANTGELFF.

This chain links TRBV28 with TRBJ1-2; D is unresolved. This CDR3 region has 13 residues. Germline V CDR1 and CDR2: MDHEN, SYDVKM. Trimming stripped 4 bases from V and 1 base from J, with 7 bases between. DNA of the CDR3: TGTGCCAGCAGTTGGGGAGTTAACTATGGCTACACCTTC. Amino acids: CASSWGVNYGYTF.

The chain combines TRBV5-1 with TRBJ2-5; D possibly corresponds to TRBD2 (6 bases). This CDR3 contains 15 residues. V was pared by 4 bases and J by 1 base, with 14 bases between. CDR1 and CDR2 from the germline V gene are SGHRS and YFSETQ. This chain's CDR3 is CASSGTYGSQETQYF. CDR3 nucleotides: TGCGCCAGCAGCGGAACTTACGGGAGCCAAGAGACCCAGTACTTC.

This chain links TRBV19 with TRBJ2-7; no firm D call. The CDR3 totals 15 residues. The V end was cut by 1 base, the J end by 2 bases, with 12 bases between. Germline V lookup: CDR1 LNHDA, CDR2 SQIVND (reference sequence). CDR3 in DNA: TGTGCCAGTAGTATAGCACAACCCGGTCCCTACGAGCAGTACTTC. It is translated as CASSIAQPGPYEQYF.

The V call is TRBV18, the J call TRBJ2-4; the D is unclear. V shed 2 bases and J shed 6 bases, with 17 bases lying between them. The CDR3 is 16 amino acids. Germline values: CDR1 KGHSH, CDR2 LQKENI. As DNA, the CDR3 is TGTGCCAGCTCACCAAAGGCGCAAGCATTCGTAAACATTCAGTACTTC. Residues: CASSPKAQAFVNIQYF.

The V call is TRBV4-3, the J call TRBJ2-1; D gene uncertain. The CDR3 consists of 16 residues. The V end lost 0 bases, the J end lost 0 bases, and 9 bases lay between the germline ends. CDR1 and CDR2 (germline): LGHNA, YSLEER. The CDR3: CASSQDYLGSYNEQFF. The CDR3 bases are TGCGCCAGCAGCCAAGACTACTTGGGCTCCTACAATGAGCAGTTCTTC.

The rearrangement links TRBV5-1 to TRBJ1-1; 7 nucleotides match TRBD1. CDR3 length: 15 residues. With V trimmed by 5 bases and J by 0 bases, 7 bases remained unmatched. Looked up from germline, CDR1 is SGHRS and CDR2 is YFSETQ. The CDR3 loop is CASRYSGQLNTEAFF. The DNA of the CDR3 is TGCGCCAGCAGATATTCGGGACAGTTGAACACTGAAGCTTTCTTT. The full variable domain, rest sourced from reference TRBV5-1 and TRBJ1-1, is KAGVTQTPRYLIKTRGQQVTLSCSPISGHRSVSWYQQTPGQGLQFLFEYFSETQRNKGNFPGRFSGRQFSNSRSEMNVSTLELGDSALYLCASRYSGQLNTEAFFGQGTRLTVV.

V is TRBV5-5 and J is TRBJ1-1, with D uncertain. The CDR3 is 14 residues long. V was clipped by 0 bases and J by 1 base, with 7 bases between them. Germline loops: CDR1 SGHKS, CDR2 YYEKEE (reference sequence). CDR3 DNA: TGTGCCAGCAGCTTGGTTCCTGGGAACACTGAAGCTTTCTTT. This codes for CASSLVPGNTEAFF.

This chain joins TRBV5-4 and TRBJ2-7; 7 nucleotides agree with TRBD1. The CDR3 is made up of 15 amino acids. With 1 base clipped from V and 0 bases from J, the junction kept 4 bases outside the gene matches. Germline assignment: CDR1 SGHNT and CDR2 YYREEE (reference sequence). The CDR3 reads CASSLQGEGSYEQYF. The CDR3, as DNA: TGTGCCAGCAGCTTGCAGGGGGAAGGCTCCTACGAGCAGTACTTC. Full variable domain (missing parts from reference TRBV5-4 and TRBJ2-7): ETGVTQSPTHLIKTRGQQVTLRCSSQSGHNTVSWYQQALGQGPQFIFQYYREEENGRGNFPPRFSGLQFPNYSSELNVNALELDDSALYLCASSLQGEGSYEQYFGPGTRLTVT.

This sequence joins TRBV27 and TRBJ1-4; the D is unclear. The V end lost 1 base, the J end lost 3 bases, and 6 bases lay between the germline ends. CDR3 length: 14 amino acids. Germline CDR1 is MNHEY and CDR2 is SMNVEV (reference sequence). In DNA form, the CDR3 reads TGTGCCAGCAGTTTATGGCGGGCTAATGAAAAACTGTTTTTT. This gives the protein CASSLWRANEKLFF.

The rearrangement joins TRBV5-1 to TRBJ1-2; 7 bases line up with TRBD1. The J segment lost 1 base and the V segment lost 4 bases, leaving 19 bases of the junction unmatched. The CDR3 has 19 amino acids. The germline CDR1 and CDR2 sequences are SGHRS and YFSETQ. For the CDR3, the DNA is TGCGCCAGCAGCCCAGAACCGGGACAGCGACACCGATTTAACTATGGCTACACCTTC. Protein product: CASSPEPGQRHRFNYGYTF.

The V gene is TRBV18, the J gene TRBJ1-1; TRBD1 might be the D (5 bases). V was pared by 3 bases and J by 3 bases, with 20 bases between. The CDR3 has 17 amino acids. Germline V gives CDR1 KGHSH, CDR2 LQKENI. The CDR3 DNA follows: TGTGCCAGCTCACCGTTCAAGGGGCTACCGGCGGACACTGAAGCTTTCTTT. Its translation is CASSPFKGLPADTEAFF.